The count of the clone carrying this TCR beta chain is one. Germline lookup yields CDR1 SGHNT and CDR2 YENEEA. V trimming: 3 bases; J trimming: 6 bases; junction bases outside the gene matches: 16. The CDR3 is 19 residues long. The data derive from a study of T cell clones after liver transplantation. Looking at the study overall: Three of eight recipients were HCV-positive; others had non-autoimmune, non-viral indications.

Clones were sequenced by immunoSEQ multiplex PCR, and TCRdb holds only the in-frame ones, with some missing. Here the sample spans roughly 100,000 clones, 84% being singletons. This sample comprised CD4+ T cells from blood, obtained approximately 43 months after liver transplant. The sequence came from a human patient who received a liver transplant. The graft donor may be the source of some T cells. The chain employs TRBV11-3 and TRBJ2-1; TRBD2 aligns across 11 bases. The CDR3 reads CASSLQTILAGGQLNEQFF. Written as DNA, the CDR3 is TGTGCCAGCAGCTTGCAAACTATTCTAGCGGGGGGTCAACTCAATGAGCAGTTCTTC. Full variable domain (outside the CDR3, taken from reference TRBV11-3 and TRBJ2-1): EAGVVQSPRYKIIEKKQPVAFWCNPISGHNTLYWYLQNLGQGPELLIRYENEEAVDDSQLPKDRFSAERLKGVDSTLKIQPAELGDSAVYLCASSLQTILAGGQLNEQFFGPGTRLTVL.